This T cell receptor (beta chain) was observed in a study of CD8 T cells in Susac syndrome. This CDR3 is built from 12 residues. V lost 6 bases and J 6 bases, leaving 11 bases between the germline ends. The germline gives CDR1 SQVTM, CDR2 ANQGSEA. A quantity of roughly 0.5 to 1 ug RNA underwent reverse transcription using random hexamers. One entry per CDR3 protein results from TCRdb running MiXCR on the immunoSEQ multiplex PCR reads. Of 85,000 to 130,000 distinct CDR3 sequences detected, approximately 93% appear once; the ten largest clones hold around 0.4%. The sample comprised CD8+ T cells from PBMCs. V usage is TRBV29-1 and J usage is TRBJ1-4, with D possibly matching TRBD1 (6 bases). The receptor was derived from a human donor with Susac syndrome. Here the CDR3 reads CSVGDIDEKLFF. The DNA of the CDR3 is TGCAGCGTCGGGGACATTGATGAAAAACTGTTTTTT.